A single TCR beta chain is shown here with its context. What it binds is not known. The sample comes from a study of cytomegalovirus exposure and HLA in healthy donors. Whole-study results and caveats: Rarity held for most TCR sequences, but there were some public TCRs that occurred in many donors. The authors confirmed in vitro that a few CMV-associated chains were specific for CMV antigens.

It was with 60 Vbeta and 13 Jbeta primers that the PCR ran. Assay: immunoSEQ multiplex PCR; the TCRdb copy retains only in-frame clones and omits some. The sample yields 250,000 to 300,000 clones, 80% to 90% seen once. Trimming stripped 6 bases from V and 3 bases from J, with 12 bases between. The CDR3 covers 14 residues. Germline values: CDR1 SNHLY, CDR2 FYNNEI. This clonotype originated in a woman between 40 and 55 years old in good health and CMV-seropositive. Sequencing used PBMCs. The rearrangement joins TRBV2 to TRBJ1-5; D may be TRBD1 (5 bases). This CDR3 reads CASRDTSTNQPQHF. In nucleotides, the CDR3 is TGTGCCAGCAGGGACACTTCGACCAATCAGCCCCAGCATTTT.